The 10 T cell receptor beta chains below all came from one sample that was sequenced in a study of shared clonotypes between healthy human individuals. Profiling relied on immunoSEQ multiplex PCR, and the TCRdb table lists in-frame clones only, not all of them. The sample shows approximately 2,000,000 clones, around 90% of them seen only once. The sample comprised naive CD4+ T cells from PBMCs. Specified subset: CD45RA+ positively selected. The receptors originated from a man younger than 30 in good health. Some clones in this sample may be carry-over from other donors' samples.

This chain uses TRBV7-3 with TRBJ2-4; the D gene is possibly TRBD2 (5 bases). The germline CDR1 and CDR2 sequences are SGHTA and FQGTGA. CDR3 length: 17 amino acids. V lost 4 bases, J lost 2 bases, and 18 bases lay in between. CDR3 sequence: CASSSNGPGGPKNIQYF. CDR3 nucleotides: TGTGCCAGCAGCTCCAATGGGCCCGGAGGTCCCAAAAACATTCAGTACTTC.

The chain employs TRBV14 and TRBJ2-3; D gene uncertain. The CDR3 consists of 16 residues. CDR1 is SGHDN and CDR2 is FVKESK in the germline V gene. Trimming took off 2 bases at V and 4 bases at J, with 16 bases between the two ends. CDR3 region: CASSQTYSRRPDTQYF. The CDR3 DNA sequence: TGTGCCAGCAGCCAAACCTACTCCAGGCGCCCAGATACGCAGTATTTT.

The count of this clone is one. The genes are TRBV4-1 and TRBJ1-1; D is unresolved. The CDR3 runs 19 residues. Trimming shortened V by 2 bases and J by 2 bases, and 24 bases separated the two germline ends. The germline V gene encodes CDR1 MGHRA and CDR2 YSYEKL. CDR3 in DNA: TGCGCCAGCAGCCAAACCAGCCAACCGGGGAACCCTGATAACACTGAAGCTTTCTTT. This translates into CASSQTSQPGNPDNTEAFF.

J is TRBJ2-5 and V is TRBV20-1; D unresolved. V was shortened by 3 bases and J by 3 bases, with 5 bases between the two germline ends. This CDR3 is built from 11 residues. Per the germline V gene, CDR1 is DFQATT and CDR2 is SNEGSKA (reference sequence). DNA for the CDR3: TGCAGTGCTAGGGGAAAAGAGACCCAGTACTTC. Its translation: CSARGKETQYF.

V is TRBV2 and J is TRBJ1-6, with D tentatively TRBD1 (5 bases). V lost 7 bases and J lost 9, with 13 bases in between. Germline V CDR1 and CDR2: SNHLY, FYNNEI. There are 13 residues in the CDR3. CDR3 amino acids: CASKARGVSPLHF. The CDR3 nucleotides are TGTGCCAGCAAGGCGAGGGGAGTTTCACCCCTCCACTTT.

The V gene is TRBV7-8, the J gene TRBJ2-5, with 11 bases aligning to TRBD2. Germline V gene sequence: CDR1 SGHVS, CDR2 FQNEAQ. The length of the CDR3 is 17 residues. The ends lost 8 bases at V and 5 bases at J; junction bases unmatched: 16. In DNA form, the CDR3 reads TGTGCCAGCGGAAAGGGGGTAGCGGGAGGGCCAGGGGAGACCCAGTACTTC. This sequence encodes CASGKGVAGGPGETQYF.

The J gene is TRBJ2-3, the V gene TRBV6-1; D is ambiguous. The V end was cut by 3 bases, the J end by 0 bases, with 10 bases between. The CDR3 contains 15 residues. In germline, CDR1 is MNHNS, CDR2 SASEGT. CDR3 sequence: CASSESARSTDTQYF. CDR3 bases: TGTGCCAGCAGTGAGTCGGCCAGAAGCACAGATACGCAGTATTTT.

The chain employs TRBV5-4 and TRBJ2-5; 9 nucleotides match TRBD2. Germline CDR1 SGHNT, CDR2 YYREEE (reference sequence). V was pared by 4 bases and J by 4 bases, with 11 bases of the junction left unmatched. This CDR3 region has 16 residues. The CDR3 is CASSPAAGGLGETQYF. Here the CDR3 DNA reads TGTGCCAGCAGCCCTGCTGCGGGAGGGTTGGGAGAGACCCAGTACTTC. The full variable domain, in which reference TRBV5-4 and TRBJ2-5 provide the parts outside the CDR3, is ETGVTQSPTHLIKTRGQQVTLRCSSQSGHNTVSWYQQALGQGPQFIFQYYREEENGRGNFPPRFSGLQFPNYSSELNVNALELDDSALYLCASSPAAGGLGETQYFGPGTRLLVL.

This chain uses TRBV30 with TRBJ1-5, with D possibly TRBD1 on 5 matching bases. V shed 3 bases and J shed 3 bases, with 18 bases lying between them. This CDR3 region has 16 residues. In germline, CDR1 is GTSNPN, CDR2 SVGIG (reference sequence). The CDR3 DNA is TGTGCCTGGAGCGAAACGTGGGGGGTGACCAATCAGCCCCAGCATTTT. This translates into CAWSETWGVTNQPQHF.

There are a few counts of this clone. The chain is built from TRBV11-2 and TRBJ1-1; no clear D. V was cut by 3 bases and J by 0 bases, with 8 bases left in between. CDR1 and CDR2 from the germline V gene are SGHAT and FQNNGV. CDR3 size: 14 residues. As DNA, the CDR3 is TGTGCCAGCAGCTTCAGAGCCATGAACACTGAAGCTTTCTTT. As protein: CASSFRAMNTEAFF.